One and the same sample provided the 14 T cell receptor beta chains below, sequenced in a study of CD8+CD57+ T cells in acquired aplastic anemia. CDR3 and TCR beta VDJ profiling relied on genomic DNA as the template. TCRdb analysed the reads with MiXCR anew, one entry per CDR3 protein. This sample yields hundreds of thousands of distinct CDR3 sequences, of which around 68% are seen a single time; approximately 4% belongs to the top ten. The material sequenced was sorted CD4+, CD8+, or CD8+CD57+ T cells (not recorded which) from PBMCs. The receptors stem from a human donor in good health, serving as a control.

This clonotype has ten or more counts. This chain connects TRBV6-5 to TRBJ2-1; 9 bases are shared with TRBD1. V lost 5 bases to trimming and J lost 5 bases; unmatched junction nucleotides: 4. Looked up from germline, CDR1 is MNHEY and CDR2 is SVGAGI. There are 14 residues in the CDR3. Here the CDR3 reads CASSSGQGHNEQFF. In DNA, the CDR3 is TGTGCCAGCAGTAGTGGACAGGGGCACAATGAGCAGTTCTTC.

This clonotype was seen repeatedly, ten times or more. V gene TRBV20-1 combines with J gene TRBJ2-2, with 15 nucleotides matching TRBD2. Germline V gene sequence: CDR1 DFQATT, CDR2 SNEGSKA (reference sequence). J was trimmed by 0 bases and V by 2 bases; bases with no gene match: 7. The length of the CDR3 is 19 residues. CDR3 in amino acids: CSARLGLAGGLANTGELFF. CDR3 DNA sequence: TGCAGTGCTAGACTCGGACTAGCGGGGGGGCTTGCGAACACCGGGGAGCTGTTTTTT.

The rearrangement joins TRBV18 to TRBJ2-3; 9 nucleotides match TRBD1. CDR3 length equals 15 residues. In germline, CDR1 is KGHSH, CDR2 LQKENI. The J segment lost 5 bases and the V segment lost 2 bases, leaving 5 bases of the junction unmatched. The CDR3 loop reads CASSPGTGSRDTQYF. CDR3 DNA sequence: TGTGCCAGCTCACCAGGGACAGGGTCGCGAGATACGCAGTATTTT.

This clonotype was observed a handful of times. The CDR3 region has the DNA TGTGCCAGCAGTGATTTTACAAATCAGCCCCAGCATTTT. It encodes CASSDFTNQPQHF. The chain joins TRBV2 to TRBJ1-5; D unresolved. This CDR3 spans 13 amino acids. V was cut by 3 bases and J by 4 bases, with 7 bases left in between. Per germline, CDR1 SNHLY and CDR2 FYNNEI.

This clonotype occurred once. J is TRBJ1-1 and V is TRBV20-1, with D possibly TRBD1 on 6 matching bases. CDR3 length: 13 residues. Trimming took 3 bases from V and 8 from J, leaving 16 bases between them. Germline V gene sequence: CDR1 DFQATT, CDR2 SNEGSKA (reference sequence). As DNA, the CDR3 is TGCAGTGCTAGCAGCAGGGGCATCGCAGAAGCTTTCTTT. It encodes CSASSRGIAEAFF.

The genes are TRBV7-2 and TRBJ1-2, with D possibly matching TRBD1 (5 bases). The CDR3 length is 17 residues. V dropped 3 bases and J dropped 4 bases, with 21 bases sitting between them. Per germline, CDR1 SGHTA and CDR2 FQGNSA. CDR3 nucleotide sequence: TGTGCCAGCAGCTTGGCGTCGCGGCCAGGGTTAGGCTATGGCTACACCTTC. It encodes CASSLASRPGLGYGYTF.

This clonotype was seen repeatedly, ten times or more. V is TRBV11-2 and J is TRBJ1-5; D uncertain. Trimming shortened V by 7 bases and J by 5 bases, and 12 bases separated the two germline ends. Germline CDR1 SGHAT, CDR2 FQNNGV. The CDR3 contains 13 residues. The CDR3, as DNA: TGTGCCAGCACCACTTCAGCGGATCAGCCCCAGCATTTT. Its translation is CASTTSADQPQHF.

This clonotype was seen more than once but under ten times. One end of the junction varies from germline; a read error may be responsible. V is TRBV7-2 and J is TRBJ1-1, with 11 nucleotides matching TRBD1. The germline gives CDR1 SGHTA, CDR2 FQGNSA. The CDR3 consists of 14 residues. Written as DNA, the CDR3 is TGTGCCAGCAGCTTTCGGACAGGGGGCCCATCCAGCTCATTT. Amino acids: CASSFRTGGPSSSF.

The V gene is TRBV20-1, the J gene TRBJ2-7; tentative D call: TRBD1 (5 bases). The CDR3 length is 14 residues. Trimming pared 4 bases from V and 5 bases from J, leaving 18 bases between. Germline lookup yields CDR1 DFQATT and CDR2 SNEGSKA (reference sequence). In nucleotides, the CDR3 is TGCAGTGCTACCAGGGTATCTAATCCGCACGAGCAGTACTTC. It yields the protein CSATRVSNPHEQYF.

The chain combines TRBV12-3 or TRBV12-4 with TRBJ2-7, with TRBD2 matching 12 bases. The CDR3 contains 15 residues. The ends lost 6 bases at V and 7 bases at J; junction bases unmatched: 10. CDR3 coding DNA: TGTGCCAGCAGCTGCCTAGCGGGGGGGCTGAATGAGCAGTACTTC. It specifies CASSCLAGGLNEQYF.

This chain uses TRBV15 with TRBJ1-5; D unresolved. Germline assignment: CDR1 LNHNV and CDR2 YYDKDF (reference sequence). The CDR3 has 16 amino acids. V dropped 1 base and J dropped 3 bases, with 13 bases sitting between them. CDR3 sequence: CATSRGNDDYNQPQHF. The DNA of the CDR3 is TGTGCCACCAGCAGAGGTAACGACGACTACAATCAGCCCCAGCATTTT.

With regard to this clonotype: Without the conserved terminal phenylalanine or tryptophan, this CDR3 likely stems from a read error. The J gene is TRBJ2-4, the V gene TRBV7-3; no clear D gene. Germline values: CDR1 SGHTA, CDR2 FQGTGA. The germline V and J ends were trimmed by 7 bases and 12 bases, with 19 bases remaining between them. The CDR3 is made up of 13 amino acids. DNA of the CDR3: TGTGCCAGCACCTTCCCTAATCGGCACAGTCAGTACTAC. Its protein is CASTFPNRHSQYY.

This clonotype was detected ten times or more. The rearrangement joins TRBV18 to TRBJ2-3; D gene unclear. The CDR3 is 15 residues long. With 1 base removed from V and 2 bases from J, the gap between germline ends came to 10 bases. The germline CDR1 and CDR2 sequences are KGHSH and LQKENI. CDR3 loop: CASSPRAAYTDTQYF. CDR3 sequence (DNA): TGTGCCAGCTCACCACGGGCGGCGTACACAGATACGCAGTATTTT.

J is TRBJ2-1 and V is TRBV19, with 7 bases that match TRBD1. The J call may be in error: the DNA end matches TRBJ2-7 better. The CDR3 runs 16 residues. The germline V gene encodes CDR1 LNHDA and CDR2 SQIVND (reference sequence). The CDR3 sequence is CASSATGEISYNEQYF. The CDR3 nucleotides read TGTGCCAGTAGTGCAACAGGGGAAATATCCTACAATGAGCAGTACTTC.